This passage covers 25 T cell receptor beta chains from one sample sequenced in a study of radiotherapy plus CTLA-4 blockade in lung cancer. This table comes from immunoSEQ multiplex PCR, and its TCRdb copy is limited to in-frame clones, with some not included. The repertoire consists of tens of thousands of clones, with roughly four fifths occurring once and the leading ten covering around 10%. The starting material was peripheral blood, obtained from a patient treated with radiotherapy plus ipilimumab. These receptor sequences come from a human donor with non-small cell lung cancer who had stable disease on radiotherapy plus ipilimumab.

V usage is TRBV5-1 and J usage is TRBJ1-2; D gene ambiguous. This CDR3 has 13 amino acids. Trimming took 4 bases from V and 5 from J, leaving 12 bases between them. Germline V CDR1 and CDR2: SGHRS, YFSETQ. CDR3 in amino acids: CASSVDGKYGYTF. For the CDR3, the DNA is TGCGCCAGCAGCGTGGACGGGAAATATGGCTACACCTTC.

This clone has more than one count but fewer than ten. The chain couples TRBV7-9 to TRBJ1-5; D is uncertain. In germline, CDR1 is SEHNR, CDR2 FQNEAQ (reference sequence). The V end was cut by 0 bases, the J end by 5 bases, with 2 bases between. This CDR3 comprises 12 residues. CDR3 sequence (DNA): TGTGCCAGCAGCTTAGCGTATCAGCCCCAGCATTTT. Its protein product is CASSLAYQPQHF.

V gene TRBV30 combines with J gene TRBJ1-4; TRBD1 matches at 7 bases. CDR3 length: 14 residues. CDR1 is GTSNPN, CDR2 SVGIG, per germline (reference sequence). The J segment lost 8 bases and the V segment lost 0 bases, leaving 6 bases of the junction unmatched. The CDR3: CAWSVPTGREKLFF. As DNA, the CDR3 is TGTGCCTGGAGTGTTCCGACAGGGAGAGAAAAACTGTTTTTT.

The chain recombines TRBV30 with TRBJ1-3; D perhaps matches TRBD1 (5 bases). Germline V gene lookup returns CDR1 GTSNPN and CDR2 SVGIG (reference sequence). This CDR3 is 16 amino acids long. V lost 5 bases to trimming and J lost 0 bases, with 17 bases between them. DNA of the CDR3: TGTGCCTGGGGGGCCCGCAGGATCCTCTCTGGAAACACCATATATTTT. It translates to CAWGARRILSGNTIYF.

This clone has more than one count but fewer than ten. The chain links TRBV7-6 to TRBJ2-1; D is unresolved. The ends were cut back, 3 bases at V and 4 bases at J, with 13 bases in the middle. Germline V gene lookup returns CDR1 SGHVS and CDR2 FNYEAQ. The CDR3 length is 15 residues. The CDR3 loop is CASSFRQARYNEQFF. DNA of the CDR3: TGTGCCAGCAGCTTTAGGCAGGCCAGATACAATGAGCAGTTCTTC.

V usage is TRBV11-1 and J usage is TRBJ2-3; 9 bases agree with TRBD2. The germline V gene encodes CDR1 SGHAT and CDR2 FQDESV (reference sequence). V was clipped by 1 base and J by 2 bases; unmatched bases: 4. This CDR3 has 16 residues. This chain's CDR3 is CASSLVTSGPTDTQYF. The CDR3 bases are TGTGCCAGCAGCTTAGTGACTAGCGGACCCACAGATACGCAGTATTTT.

In DNA, the CDR3 is TGTGCCAGCAGCGTAGCCCCGGCACCGCGAGACAATGAGCAGTTCTTC. As protein: CASSVAPAPRDNEQFF. The chain is built from TRBV9 and TRBJ2-1; the D is unclear. The CDR3 is made up of 16 amino acids. CDR1 is SGDLS, CDR2 YYNGEE, per germline. With 0 bases removed from V and 5 bases from J, the gap between germline ends came to 15 bases.

In this sample, this clone turned up a few times. This chain links TRBV6-1 with TRBJ2-7; D is possibly TRBD1 or TRBD2 (5 bases each). Looked up from germline, CDR1 is MNHNS and CDR2 is SASEGT. V was pared by 2 bases and J by 1 base, with 9 bases between. The CDR3 is 14 amino acids. The CDR3 DNA reads as TGTGCCAGCAGTGAAAGGGACGGATCCTACGAGCAGTACTTC. Encoded protein: CASSERDGSYEQYF.

The chain combines TRBV9 with TRBJ2-7, with 13 bases lining up with TRBD2. The germline CDR1 and CDR2 sequences are SGDLS and YYNGEE. This CDR3 region has 16 residues. The trim removed 4 bases at V and 5 bases at J, leaving 9 bases unmatched. CDR3 nucleotide sequence: TGTGCCAGCAGCTCCCCGACTAGCGGGGGGCCCAACGAGCAGTACTTC. Translation gives CASSSPTSGGPNEQYF. Combining the CDR3 with reference TRBV9 and TRBJ2-7 gives the whole variable domain DSGVTQTPKHLITATGQRVTLRCSPRSGDLSVYWYQQSLDQGLQFLIQYYNGEERAKGNILERFSAQQFPDLHSELNLSSLELGDSALYFCASSSPTSGGPNEQYFGPGTRLTVT.

V gene TRBV6-1 combines with J gene TRBJ2-3, with TRBD2 matching 9 bases. J lost 1 base, V lost 4 bases, and 9 bases had no gene match. The CDR3 runs 17 residues. Germline-derived CDR1 and CDR2 are MNHNS and SASEGT. Here the CDR3 reads CASSALVAGARTDTQYF. The CDR3 DNA reads as TGTGCCAGCAGTGCCCTGGTAGCGGGGGCTCGCACAGATACGCAGTATTTT.

This clone was observed a handful of times. The gene calls are TRBV28 and TRBJ2-3, with D tentatively TRBD2 (6 bases). The germline V gene encodes CDR1 MDHEN and CDR2 SYDVKM. The CDR3 runs 15 residues. V shed 7 bases and J shed 0 bases, with 14 bases lying between them. The CDR3 DNA reads TGTGCCAGCACTTCGGGGGACCCTAGCACAGATACGCAGTATTTT. This gives the protein CASTSGDPSTDTQYF.

The rearrangement joins TRBV4-3 to TRBJ1-1; maybe TRBD1 (6 bases). The CDR3 spans 15 residues. Germline assignment: CDR1 LGHNA and CDR2 YSLEER. V lost 0 bases to trimming and J lost 11 bases, with 19 bases between them. The CDR3 region is CASSQEGAAANLAFF. The CDR3 DNA reads as TGCGCCAGCAGCCAAGAGGGGGCCGCAGCCAATTTGGCTTTCTTT.

The chain joins TRBV14 to TRBJ1-1; D unresolved. Germline loops: CDR1 SGHDN, CDR2 FVKESK. CDR3 length: 14 residues. The V and J ends lost 4 bases and 9 bases respectively, with 18 bases between them. For the CDR3, the DNA is TGTGCCAGCAGCCCAGACCTCACTTCCCCTCAAGCTTTCTTT. Translated, it gives CASSPDLTSPQAFF.

The chain recombines TRBV10-2 with TRBJ1-4; 11 positions match TRBD1. This CDR3 comprises 17 residues. CDR1 is WSHSY, CDR2 SAAADI, per germline. The V segment lost 8 bases and the J segment 0 bases; nucleotides outside the gene matches: 8. The CDR3 region has the DNA TGCGCCAGCCTGGACAGGGGGCAGAGGGCAACTAATGAAAAACTGTTTTTT. Translated: CASLDRGQRATNEKLFF.

The chain recombines TRBV6-1 with TRBJ1-1; no clear D gene. Germline CDR1 MNHNS, CDR2 SASEGT. V lost 6 bases and J 1 base, leaving 9 bases between the germline ends. The CDR3 runs 13 residues. This chain's CDR3 is CASRFAGNTEAFF. CDR3 in DNA: TGTGCCAGCAGGTTCGCAGGGAACACTGAAGCTTTCTTT.

V usage is TRBV5-4 and J usage is TRBJ1-1, with D unclear. The V gene's germline CDR1 is SGHNT and CDR2 YYREEE (reference sequence). V lost 5 bases, J lost 1 base, and 6 bases lay in between. The CDR3 has 12 amino acids. The CDR3 loop is CASRTTNTEAFF. The CDR3 bases are TGTGCCAGCAGGACAACGAACACTGAAGCTTTCTTT.

The gene calls are TRBV5-4 and TRBJ2-2; the match to TRBD2 covers 7 bases. The CDR3 extends over 15 amino acids. V was pared by 5 bases and J by 4 bases, with 8 bases of the junction left unmatched. Germline lookup yields CDR1 SGHNT and CDR2 YYREEE (reference sequence). As DNA, the CDR3 is TGTGCCAGCAGTTTAAAGGGACTACCCACCGGGGAGCTGTTTTTT. It yields the protein CASSLKGLPTGELFF. Complete variable domain (other parts from reference TRBV5-4 and TRBJ2-2): ETGVTQSPTHLIKTRGQQVTLRCSSQSGHNTVSWYQQALGQGPQFIFQYYREEENGRGNFPPRFSGLQFPNYSSELNVNALELDDSALYLCASSLKGLPTGELFFGEGSRLTVL.

The genes are TRBV7-9 and TRBJ1-2; no clear D. The CDR3 consists of 12 residues. V gave up 1 base and J gave up 4 bases, with 4 bases separating them. The germline CDR1 and CDR2 sequences are SEHNR and FQNEAQ (reference sequence). CDR3 DNA: TGTGCCAGCAGCTTAGGGGGCTATGGCTACACCTTC. It encodes CASSLGGYGYTF.

This chain uses TRBV6-4 with TRBJ2-3, with D uncertain. The V gene lost 2 bases and the J gene lost 0 bases, with 9 bases spanning the gap. Germline CDR1 MRHNA, CDR2 SNTAGT. The CDR3 sequence is 15 residues long. Written as DNA, the CDR3 is TGTGCCAGCAGTGACGATGGCGGTAGCACAGATACGCAGTATTTT. Translated, it gives CASSDDGGSTDTQYF.

The V gene is TRBV6-6, the J gene TRBJ2-5, with D unresolved. The V gene lost 0 bases and the J gene lost 11 bases, with 10 bases spanning the gap. The CDR3 is 12 residues long. Germline assignment: CDR1 MNHNY and CDR2 SVGAGI (reference sequence). CDR3 DNA sequence: TGTGCCAGCAGTTACTCAGAAGGTGAGCAGTACTTC. Encoded protein: CASSYSEGEQYF.

This chain connects TRBV7-2 to TRBJ1-2, with TRBD1 identical over 7 bases. The CDR3 length is 15 residues. V lost 1 base, J lost 4 bases, and 6 bases stayed unmatched. Germline CDR1 is SGHTA and CDR2 is FQGNSA. The DNA for the CDR3 is TGTGCCAGCAGCTTAGACGGGACAGTAAGCTATGGCTACACCTTC. This sequence encodes CASSLDGTVSYGYTF.

The genes are TRBV28 and TRBJ1-5; D gene ambiguous. The CDR3 spans 14 residues. Deletions cut 7 bases from V and 5 bases from J, with 15 bases between. CDR1 MDHEN and CDR2 SYDVKM come from the germline V gene. The CDR3 bases are TGTGCCAGCACGACATCCCTCTTTGATCAGCCCCAGCATTTT. This gives the protein CASTTSLFDQPQHF.

V and J are TRBV2 and TRBJ1-1, with D possibly being TRBD1 (5 bases). This CDR3 spans 15 amino acids. CDR1 and CDR2 (germline): SNHLY, FYNNEI. V was trimmed by 5 bases and J by 4 bases, leaving 17 bases between them. In nucleotides, the CDR3 is TGTGCCAGCAGTTCATTGGGGGTAGCGGCCACTGAAGCTTTCTTT. Protein: CASSSLGVAATEAFF.

The chain's CDR3 is CASSSSGTGHNEKLFF. The CDR3 bases are TGTGCCAGCAGTTCCTCAGGGACGGGACATAATGAAAAACTGTTTTTT. The rearrangement joins TRBV28 to TRBJ1-4; TRBD1 might be the D (6 bases). CDR1 and CDR2 from the germline V gene are MDHEN and SYDVKM. The V end was cut by 4 bases, the J end by 4 bases, with 16 bases between. The CDR3 contains 16 residues.

The chain employs TRBV19 and TRBJ2-2; 7 nucleotides agree with TRBD1. The germline V gene has CDR1 LNHDA and CDR2 SQIVND (reference sequence). J gave up 3 bases and V 0 bases, and 4 bases lay outside the gene matches. The CDR3 runs 16 residues. CDR3 sequence reads: CASSIDWTGDTGELFF. Written as DNA, the CDR3 is TGTGCCAGTAGTATAGACTGGACAGGAGACACCGGGGAGCTGTTTTTT.